This T cell receptor beta chain was recorded in a study of blood T cell repertoires in COVID-19 (dated by TCRdb to about 2020). As for the study more broadly: Samples covering the acute and convalescent phases of COVID-19 were provided by collaborators in the United States, Italy and Spain. Subjects who had been exposed to COVID-19, were actively infected with it, or had recovered from it provided the deeply sampled blood TCRbeta repertoires that made up the dataset. Sample metadata almost always included a de-identified subject ID, COVID-19 status, age in years and sex. The samples were drawn from two sources: the first 160 participants of the ongoing ImmuneRACE study, and fewer than 1,500 subjects contributed by 6 global collaborators. HLA class I and class II types, where available, came from metadata supplied by the sample provider rather than from assay-based typing. The prospective study material was composed of cDNA or gDNA derived from T cells, B-cell-depleted T cells, or PBMCs. The repertoires were released in a freely available public database intended as a resource for research on the immune response to SARS-CoV-2. Study-level results and caveats: The amount of clinical and demographic metadata varied by source and participant and was provided uncurated.

TCRbeta CDR3 regions were amplified from genomic DNA by means of the immunoSEQ Assay, a bias-controlled multiplex PCR. The authors processed their data as follows. The number of nucleated cells in each sample was estimated from the amplification of reference gene primers within the assay. Sequence reads were collapsed and filtered to measure the absolute abundance of every unique TCRbeta CDR3 rearrangement. Productive Simpson clonality was computed per sample as the square root of Simpson's diversity index over productive rearrangements. TCRdb took this table from immuneACCESS and kept in-frame rearrangements with V and J called. Such tables lack part of the clones; where checked against another copy, unresolved V genes explain under half of the gap, and the rest is unexplained. V, J and clone size were drawn from that table, and D and trimming were deduced from the DNA. For this sample the table gives around 50,000 clones, of which approximately 78% were detected only once. About 6% of the sample goes to the ten largest clones.

This clone was detected a few times. Its binding antigen is unknown. Per-nucleotide qualities are absent, and no much larger clonotype sits a single base away. Participants in the prospective study were aged about 18 to 95 years, lived in some 24 United States geographic areas, and enrolled through a virtual design. To assign participants to cohorts, the prospective study relied on clinical history that participants themselves reported in a screening survey and a study questionnaire. In the prospective study, whole blood, serum and a nasopharyngeal or oropharyngeal swab were collected from each participant by mobile phlebotomists. Participants in the prospective study had the option to provide additional blood draws and questionnaires over an approximately 2-month period. Prospective study blood samples were shipped either frozen or at room temperature before DNA extraction. Sequenced input: PBMCs or T cells enriched from blood (not recorded which). The sequence came from a woman aged 45-65 years with acute COVID-19.

The CDR3 in this case is CASSARQNQPQHF. The sequenced DNA: TGTGCCAGCAGCGCCCGACAGAATCAGCCCCAGCATTTT. Recombination connected TRBV7-2 to TRBJ1-5; a tentative D call is TRBD1 (5 bases match). Measured from the cysteine to the phenylalanine, the CDR3 is 13 residues long. Of all the DNA, just the CDR3 is kept, 39 bases in frame from base 1. V is cut by 5 bases and J by 4 bases, and the space between the germline ends is 9 bases. CDR1 is given as SGHTA and CDR2 as FQGNSA, both from the germline V gene.